This T cell receptor (beta chain) was retrieved from a study of T cell changes during pregnancy in multiple sclerosis. Germline-derived CDR1 and CDR2 are SGHAT and FQNNGV. Trimming at V came to 5 bases and at J to 6 bases, leaving 6 bases not matched to a gene. The CDR3 totals 14 residues. Repertoires were generated with immunoSEQ multiplex PCR, while TCRdb's copy carries only in-frame clones and drops some. Among about 68,000 clones, roughly nine tenths were seen once, and the ten largest hold about 1.5%. This rearrangement joins TRBV11-2 to TRBJ2-7; 11 nucleotides match TRBD1. This receptor was taken from a female donor in good health, enrolled as a control in a pregnancy study. The source material was peripheral blood, sampled in the second trimester of pregnancy. For the CDR3, the DNA is TGTGCCAGCAGCCTACGGACAGGGGGCGGCGAGCAGTACTTC. Amino acids: CASSLRTGGGEQYF.